This TCR beta chain was identified during a study of blood T cell repertoires in COVID-19. The length of the CDR3 is 15 residues. Germline CDR1 is SGHNT and CDR2 is YYREEE (reference sequence). V shed 5 bases, J shed 7 bases, and the junction held 7 bases outside the gene matches. Some clones are missing from TCRdb's copy, which holds only in-frame ones; the method was immunoSEQ multiplex PCR. Found here are a few hundred thousand clones, 88% of them singletons; the top ten hold about 2%. Sample: PBMCs or T cells enriched from blood (not recorded which). The sequence came from a woman in her thirties or forties who had recovered from COVID-19. This chain joins TRBV5-4 and TRBJ2-1; 12 nucleotides line up with TRBD2. Here the CDR3 reads CASSPGTSGSNEQFF. The CDR3 region has the DNA TGTGCCAGCAGTCCCGGGACTAGCGGGTCAAATGAGCAGTTCTTC.